This TCR beta chain was profiled in a study of T cell repertoires in cytomegalovirus infection. For the study at large: In public TCR beta signatures, there were indications of both CMV infection and matching HLA type.

TCRdb analysed the reads with MiXCR anew, one entry per CDR3 protein. The sample lists roughly 120,000 distinct CDR3 sequences; 10% were seen once. Germline CDR1 and CDR2: MNHEY and SMNVEV (reference sequence). The CDR3 sequence is 13 residues long. With 4 bases removed from V and 3 bases from J, the gap between germline ends came to 10 bases. Worth noting for this clonotype: Its specificity is unknown.

Study-level results: Ex vivo, HLA-C-restricted CMV-specific TCR beta clonotypes prevailed over the rest of the response. Summed frequency of public TCR beta families distinguished CMV carriers with the relevant HLA.

V and J are TRBV27 and TRBJ2-7; D call uncertain. The TCR originated in a human donor in good health (CMV status not recorded). Some clones in this sample may be carry-over from other donors' samples. The source material was PBMCs, sequenced either directly or after in vitro stimulation (not recorded which). CDR3 DNA sequence: TGTGCCAGCAGTTCGGCGTTATTCTACGAGCAGTACTTC. Translated: CASSSALFYEQYF.